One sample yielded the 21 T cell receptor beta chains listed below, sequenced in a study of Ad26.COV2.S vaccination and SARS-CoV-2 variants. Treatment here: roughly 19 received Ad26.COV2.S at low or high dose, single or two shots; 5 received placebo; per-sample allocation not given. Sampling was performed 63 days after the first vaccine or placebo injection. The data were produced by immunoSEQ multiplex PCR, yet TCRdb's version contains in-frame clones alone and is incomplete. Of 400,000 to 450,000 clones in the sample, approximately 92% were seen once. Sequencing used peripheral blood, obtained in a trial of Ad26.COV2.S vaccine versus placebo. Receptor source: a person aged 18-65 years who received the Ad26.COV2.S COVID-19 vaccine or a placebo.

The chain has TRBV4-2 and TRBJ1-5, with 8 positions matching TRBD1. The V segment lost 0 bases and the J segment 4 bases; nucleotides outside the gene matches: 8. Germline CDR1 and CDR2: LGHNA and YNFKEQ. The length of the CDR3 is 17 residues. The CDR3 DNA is TGTGCCAGCAGCCAAGATGCGTGGACAGGGAGGAATCAGCCCCAGCATTTT. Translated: CASSQDAWTGRNQPQHF.

Here the CDR3 reads CASSLLGSMEPQHF. CDR3 nucleotide sequence: TGTGCCAGCAGCTTATTAGGGTCCATGGAGCCCCAGCATTTT. The chain has TRBV7-9 and TRBJ1-5; D is undetermined. Trimming shortened V by 2 bases and J by 8 bases, and 13 bases separated the two germline ends. Germline V gene sequence: CDR1 SEHNR, CDR2 FQNEAQ (reference sequence). The CDR3 length is 14 residues.

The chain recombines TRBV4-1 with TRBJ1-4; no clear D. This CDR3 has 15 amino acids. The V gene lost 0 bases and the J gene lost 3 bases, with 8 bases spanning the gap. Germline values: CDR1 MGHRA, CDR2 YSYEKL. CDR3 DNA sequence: TGCGCCAGCAGCCAAGATGGCACTTCTAATGAAAAACTGTTTTTT. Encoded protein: CASSQDGTSNEKLFF.

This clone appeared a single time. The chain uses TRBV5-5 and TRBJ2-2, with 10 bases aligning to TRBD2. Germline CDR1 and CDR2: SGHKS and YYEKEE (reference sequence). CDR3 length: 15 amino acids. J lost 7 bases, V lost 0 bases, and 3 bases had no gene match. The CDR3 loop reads CASSLEGLANGELFF. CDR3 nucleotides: TGTGCCAGCAGCTTGGAGGGACTAGCGAACGGGGAGCTGTTTTTT.

The CDR3 here is CASRLLAGDTDTQYF. The CDR3 nucleotides are TGCGCCAGCAGGTTACTAGCGGGGGACACAGATACGCAGTATTTT. The V call is TRBV5-1, the J call TRBJ2-3; 11 positions match TRBD2. Germline V gene lookup returns CDR1 SGHRS and CDR2 YFSETQ. CDR3 length: 15 residues. After removal of 5 bases from V and 2 bases from J, the junction contained 4 bases not matched to a gene.

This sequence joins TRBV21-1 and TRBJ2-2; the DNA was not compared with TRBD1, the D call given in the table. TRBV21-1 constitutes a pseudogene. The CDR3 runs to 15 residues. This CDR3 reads CASSIGTRNTGELFF. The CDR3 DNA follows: TGTGCCAGCAGCATAGGGACAAGAAACACCGGGGAGCTGTTTTTT.

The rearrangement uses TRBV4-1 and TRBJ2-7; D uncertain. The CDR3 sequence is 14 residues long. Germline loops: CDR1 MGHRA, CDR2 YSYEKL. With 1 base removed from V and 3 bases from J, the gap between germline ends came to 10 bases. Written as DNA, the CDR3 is TGCGCCAGCAGCCAAGGGGCAGATAACTACGAGCAGTACTTC. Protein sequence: CASSQGADNYEQYF.

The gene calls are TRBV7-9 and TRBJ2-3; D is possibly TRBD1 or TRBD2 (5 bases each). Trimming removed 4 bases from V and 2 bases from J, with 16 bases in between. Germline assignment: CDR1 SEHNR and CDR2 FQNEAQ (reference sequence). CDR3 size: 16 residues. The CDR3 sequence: CASSSPGTADTDTQYF. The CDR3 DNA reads TGTGCCAGCAGCTCCCCCGGGACGGCAGACACAGATACGCAGTATTTT.

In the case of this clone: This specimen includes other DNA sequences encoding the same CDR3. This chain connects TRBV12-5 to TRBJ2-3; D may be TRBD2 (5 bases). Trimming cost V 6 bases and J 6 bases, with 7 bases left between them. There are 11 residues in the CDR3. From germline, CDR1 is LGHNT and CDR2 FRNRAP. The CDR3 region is CASGRGDTQYF. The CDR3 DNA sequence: TGTGCTAGTGGCCGAGGGGATACGCAGTATTTT.

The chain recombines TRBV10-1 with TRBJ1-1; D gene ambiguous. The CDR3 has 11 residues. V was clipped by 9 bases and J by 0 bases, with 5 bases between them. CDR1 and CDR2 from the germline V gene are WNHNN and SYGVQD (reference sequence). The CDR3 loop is CARSMNTEAFF. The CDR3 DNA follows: TGCGCCAGATCGATGAACACTGAAGCTTTCTTT.

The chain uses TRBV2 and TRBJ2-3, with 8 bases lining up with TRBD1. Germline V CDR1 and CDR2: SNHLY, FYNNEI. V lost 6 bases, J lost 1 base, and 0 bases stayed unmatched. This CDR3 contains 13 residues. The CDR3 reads CASRGQGTDTQYF. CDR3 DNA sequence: TGTGCCAGCAGGGGACAGGGCACAGATACGCAGTATTTT.

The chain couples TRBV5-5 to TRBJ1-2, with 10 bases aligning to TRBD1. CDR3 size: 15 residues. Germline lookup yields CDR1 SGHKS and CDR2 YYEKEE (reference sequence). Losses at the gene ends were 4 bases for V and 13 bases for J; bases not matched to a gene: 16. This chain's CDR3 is CASSPLSGDRGSSTF. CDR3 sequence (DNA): TGTGCCAGCAGCCCACTGAGCGGGGACAGGGGATCTTCCACCTTC. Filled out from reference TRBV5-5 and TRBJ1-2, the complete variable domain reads DAGVTQSPTHLIKTRGQQVTLRCSPISGHKSVSWYQQVLGQGPQFIFQYYEKEERGRGNFPDRFSARQFPNYSSELNVNALLLGDSALYLCASSPLSGDRGSSTFGSGTRLTVV.

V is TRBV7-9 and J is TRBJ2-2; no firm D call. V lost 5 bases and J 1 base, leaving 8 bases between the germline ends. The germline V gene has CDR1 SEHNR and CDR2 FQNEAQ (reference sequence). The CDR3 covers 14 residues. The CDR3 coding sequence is TGTGCCAGCAGCCCGACTGTGAACACCGGGGAGCTGTTTTTT. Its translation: CASSPTVNTGELFF. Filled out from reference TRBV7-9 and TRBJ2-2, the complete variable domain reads DTGVSQNPRHKITKRGQNVTFRCDPISEHNRLYWYRQTLGQGPEFLTYFQNEAQLEKSRLLSDRFSAERPKGSFSTLEIQRTEQGDSAMYLCASSPTVNTGELFFGEGSRLTVL.

The CDR3 region is CASSVGGRTTITSTDTQYF. CDR3 in DNA: TGTGCCAGCAGCGTAGGGGGCAGGACCACGATTACTAGCACAGATACGCAGTATTTT. V usage is TRBV9 and J usage is TRBJ2-3, with a weak D call TRBD1 (5 bases). Germline V lookup: CDR1 SGDLS, CDR2 YYNGEE. V lost 0 bases, J lost 0 bases, and 20 bases lay in between. The CDR3 runs to 19 residues.

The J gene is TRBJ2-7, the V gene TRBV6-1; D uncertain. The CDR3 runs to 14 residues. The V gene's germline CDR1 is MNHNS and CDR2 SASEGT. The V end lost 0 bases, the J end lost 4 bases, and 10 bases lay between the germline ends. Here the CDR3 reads CASSEALPSYEQYF. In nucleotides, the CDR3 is TGTGCCAGCAGTGAAGCCCTACCGAGTTACGAGCAGTACTTC.

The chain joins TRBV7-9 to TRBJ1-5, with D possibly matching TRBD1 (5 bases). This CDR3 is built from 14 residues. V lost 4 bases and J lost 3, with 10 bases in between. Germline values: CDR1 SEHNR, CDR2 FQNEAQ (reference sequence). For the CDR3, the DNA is TGTGCCAGCAGCTCGGGGACTACCAATCAGCCCCAGCATTTT. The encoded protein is CASSSGTTNQPQHF.

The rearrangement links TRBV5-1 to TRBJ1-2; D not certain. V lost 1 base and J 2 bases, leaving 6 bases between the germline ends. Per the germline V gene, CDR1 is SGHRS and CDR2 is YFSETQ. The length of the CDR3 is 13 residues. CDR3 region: CASSLLGNYGYTF. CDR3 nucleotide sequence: TGCGCCAGCAGCTTGCTGGGGAACTATGGCTACACCTTC.

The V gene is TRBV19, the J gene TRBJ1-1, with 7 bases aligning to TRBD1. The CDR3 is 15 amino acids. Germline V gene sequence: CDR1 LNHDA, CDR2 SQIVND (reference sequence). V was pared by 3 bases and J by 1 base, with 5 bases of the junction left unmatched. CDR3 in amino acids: CASSIWDSENTEAFF. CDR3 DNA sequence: TGTGCCAGTAGTATTTGGGACAGTGAGAACACTGAAGCTTTCTTT.

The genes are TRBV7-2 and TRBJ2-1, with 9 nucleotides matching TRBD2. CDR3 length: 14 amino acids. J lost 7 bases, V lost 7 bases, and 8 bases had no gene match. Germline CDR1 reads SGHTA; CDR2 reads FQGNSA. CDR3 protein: CASTAGLAMNEQFF. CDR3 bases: TGTGCCAGCACCGCCGGACTAGCGATGAATGAGCAGTTCTTC.

The CDR3 DNA reads TGTGCCAGCAGTCCAACCGGGACAGGGAGTTACGAGCAGTACTTC. Translating gives CASSPTGTGSYEQYF. The rearrangement uses TRBV6-5 and TRBJ2-7; TRBD1 aligns across 9 bases. CDR1 and CDR2 from the germline V gene are MNHEY and SVGAGI. The CDR3 spans 15 residues. The V gene end was trimmed by 5 bases and the J gene end by 4 bases; junction bases not matched to a gene: 9.

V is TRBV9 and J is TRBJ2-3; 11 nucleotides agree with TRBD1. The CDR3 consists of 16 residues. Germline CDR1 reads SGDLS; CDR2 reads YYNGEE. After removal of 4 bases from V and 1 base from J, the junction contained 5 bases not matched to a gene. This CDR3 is CASSIGTGGGTDTQYF. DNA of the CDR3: TGTGCCAGCAGCATCGGGACAGGGGGTGGCACAGATACGCAGTATTTT.